The rows below give T cell receptor beta chains drawn from one sample of a study of blood T cell repertoires in COVID-19. Profiled with immunoSEQ multiplex PCR; TCRdb holds only in-frame clones, not every one. The data show approximately 200,000 clones, more than 70% seen once. The sequenced material came from PBMCs or T cells enriched from blood (not recorded which). The receptors were gathered from a woman in her twenties or thirties who had recovered from COVID-19. The CDR3 runs from the conserved cysteine through the conserved F or W. A D gene is named only where the DNA matches it firmly. Clone size appears in some rows only: once, few, many, or a class for an expanded clone.

V	D	J	size	DNA	CDR3
TRBV9	.	TRBJ2-1	.	TGTGCCAGCAGCGTAGGGCTAGCTACAAATGAGCAGTTCTTC	CASSVGLATNEQFF
TRBV18	.	TRBJ2-7	.	TGTGCCAGCTCACGGCCACTATACGAGCAGTACTTC	CASSRPLYEQYF
TRBV12-2	.	TRBJ2-7	.	TGTGCAAGTCGCACGGTGGGACGGGAGGGCCTCTACGAGCAGTACTTC	CASRTVGREGLYEQYF
TRBV2	TRBD1	TRBJ2-2	.	TGTGCCAGCATCAATACAGGGGGCACCGGGGAGCTGTTTTTT	CASINTGGTGELFF
TRBV30	TRBD2	TRBJ2-5	.	TGTGCCTGGTCGAGACTAGCGGGACGACAAGAGACCCAGTACTTC	CAWSRLAGRQETQYF
TRBV2	.	TRBJ2-5	.	TGTGCCAGCAGTGAAGGGCAGGGGATACTCCAAGAGACCCAGTACTTC	CASSEGQGILQETQYF
TRBV28	.	TRBJ1-1	.	TGTGCCAGCAGTTCCCCTACGACACCATTGAACACTGAAGCTTTCTTT	CASSSPTTPLNTEAFF
TRBV6-2/TRBV6-3	TRBD1	TRBJ1-4	.	TGTGCCAGCAGTTCCCCTGTCGGGACAGGGGTTGGAAAACTGTTTTTT	CASSSPVGTGVGKLFF
TRBV5-1	TRBD2	TRBJ2-7	once	TGCGCCAGCAGGACTAGCGGGACCTACGAGCAGTACTTC	CASRTSGTYEQYF
TRBV3-1/TRBV3-2	TRBD1	TRBJ1-1	.	TGTGCCAGCAGGCGGTCTCCAGGGGGCACTGAAGCTTTCTTT	CASRRSPGGTEAFF
TRBV2	TRBD1	TRBJ2-5	once	TGTGCCAGTACGTACGGGACAGGGGAGACCCAGTACTTC	CASTYGTGETQYF
TRBV7-9	TRBD1	TRBJ2-3	.	TGTGCCAGCAGTACAGGGGGGATAATCTCTAGCACAGATACGCAGTATTTT	CASSTGGIISSTDTQYF
TRBV12-3/TRBV12-4	TRBD1	TRBJ1-4	.	TGTGCCAGTACCGGGACAGGGAATGAAAAACTGTTTTTT	CASTGTGNEKLFF
TRBV11-1	.	TRBJ1-1	.	TGTGCCAGCAGCGAACAGGGCTGGAGCACTGAAGCTTTCTTT	CASSEQGWSTEAFF
TRBV30	.	TRBJ1-1	few	TGTGCCTGGAGTATTTGGGGGCAAGGCACTGAAGCTTTCTTT	CAWSIWGQGTEAFF
TRBV25-1	TRBD1	TRBJ1-1	.	TGTGCCACCCAGGGGGCAATGAACACTGAAGCTTTCTTT	CATQGAMNTEAFF
TRBV2	.	TRBJ2-5	.	TGTGCCAGCAGTGGCGCAGGGAAGGAGACCCAGTACTTC	CASSGAGKETQYF
TRBV7-8	TRBD1	TRBJ1-5	.	TGTGCCAGCAGCCAAGACAGGGTAGTCTCCAATCAGCCCCAGCATTTT	CASSQDRVVSNQPQHF
TRBV28	TRBD2	TRBJ2-5	.	TGTGCCAGCAGTTTATATGGCGGACTAGCGGGAGTTGAGACCCAGTACTTC	CASSLYGGLAGVETQYF
TRBV28	.	TRBJ1-2	.	TGTGCCAGCAGTTTATTACAGGGTTATGGCTACACCTTC	CASSLLQGYGYTF
TRBV19	TRBD2	TRBJ2-1	.	TGTGCCAGTAGCGGACTAGCGGGATTGAAAAGGAATGAGCAGTTCTTC	CASSGLAGLKRNEQFF
TRBV5-4	TRBD2	TRBJ2-7	.	TGTGCCAGCAGCTTGGGAGTAGCGGGAGTATCCTACGAGCAGTACTTC	CASSLGVAGVSYEQYF
TRBV30	TRBD2	TRBJ2-1	.	TGTGCCTGGAGTGGGGGCGGGAGGTCTTACAATGAGCAGTTCTTC	CAWSGGGRSYNEQFF
TRBV7-9	.	TRBJ2-7	.	TGTGCCAGCAGCTTAGCGATCCCAGGGAACTCCTACGAGCAGTACTTC	CASSLAIPGNSYEQYF
TRBV4-1	.	TRBJ1-5	.	TGCGCCAGCAGCCAAGAAAGGGGTTACCAGAGCAATCAGCCCCAGCATTTT	CASSQERGYQSNQPQHF
TRBV11-2	.	TRBJ2-1	.	TGTGCCAGCAGCTCTAGTAATGAGCAGTTCTTC	CASSSSNEQFF
TRBV28	.	TRBJ1-5	.	TGTGCCAGCAGTTTATTGGGGGACAAGTTGAATCAGCCCCAGCATTTT	CASSLLGDKLNQPQHF
TRBV28	TRBD2	TRBJ2-5	.	TGTGCCAGCAGTCGTCCTTCCACCGGGACTACGCTAGCGGGGGATCAAGAGACCCAGTACTTC	CASSRPSTGTTLAGDQETQYF
TRBV12-3/TRBV12-4	.	TRBJ2-1	few	TGTGCCAGCAGCCGAAGCGGCTACAATGAGCAGTTCTTC	CASSRSGYNEQFF
TRBV4-2	.	TRBJ1-5	once	TGTGCCGGCTCCGCTGCGGGCTATAGCAATCAGCCCCAGCATTTT	CAGSAAGYSNQPQHF
TRBV7-9	.	TRBJ2-6	once	TGTGCCAGCAGCTTTGACAGGCTCTTAGCCCCTGGGGCCAACGTCCTGACTTTC	CASSFDRLLAPGANVLTF
TRBV28	.	TRBJ2-1	.	TGTGCCAGCAGTCCCCCGGGGAACAATGAGCAGTTCTTC	CASSPPGNNEQFF
TRBV6-5	.	TRBJ2-1	.	TGTGCCAGCAGTTACGTTTCTCAGATCTACAATGAGCAGTTCTTC	CASSYVSQIYNEQFF
TRBV7-2	TRBD2	TRBJ2-3	.	TGTGCCAGCAGCGATCGGGGGGGCACAGATACGCAGTATTTT	CASSDRGGTDTQYF
TRBV15	.	TRBJ2-6	.	TGTGCCACCAGGAGAGGTGGAGTCTCTGGGGCCAACGTCCTGACTTTC	CATRRGGVSGANVLTF
TRBV28	TRBD2	TRBJ2-5	.	TGTGCCAGCAGTCGCCAGCGGGACGGTCAAGAGACCCAGTACTTC	CASSRQRDGQETQYF
TRBV27	TRBD1	TRBJ1-2	.	TGTGCCAGCAGTGCCGACAGGGGGAACTATGGCTACACCTTC	CASSADRGNYGYTF
TRBV5-1	TRBD2	TRBJ2-2	.	TGCGCCAGCAGTATTAGCGGGAGGGGCACCGGGGAGCTGTTTTTT	CASSISGRGTGELFF
TRBV19	TRBD2	TRBJ2-5	.	TGTGCCAGTAGTTCCTGGACTAGCAGCCAAGAGACCCAGTACTTC	CASSSWTSSQETQYF
TRBV7-9	TRBD2	TRBJ2-5	.	TGTGCCAGCAGCTCCCCTAGCGGGAGTAGAGAGACCCAGTACTTC	CASSSPSGSRETQYF
TRBV4-1	TRBD2	TRBJ2-5	.	TGCGCCAGCAGCCAACTACTAGCGGTACAAGAGACCCAGTACTTC	CASSQLLAVQETQYF
TRBV5-4	.	TRBJ1-2	.	TGTGCCAGCAGCCCGGCTTACGGGACAAATTATGGCTACACCTTC	CASSPAYGTNYGYTF
TRBV7-9	TRBD2	TRBJ2-7	.	TGTGCCAGCAGCTCTAGCGGGAGAACCTACGAGCAGTACTTC	CASSSSGRTYEQYF
TRBV28	TRBD1	TRBJ1-5	.	TGTGCCAGCAGTCTCGACCTGGACAGGGAAAATAGCAATCAGCCCCAGCATTTT	CASSLDLDRENSNQPQHF
TRBV6-1	.	TRBJ1-2	once	TGTGCCAGCAGTGATGGGGTAGGGGTGAGTCGCGGCTACACCTTC	CASSDGVGVSRGYTF
TRBV5-4	TRBD2	TRBJ2-1	.	TGTGCCAGCAGCTCCGGGACTAGCAATGAGCAGTTCTTC	CASSSGTSNEQFF
TRBV2	TRBD1	TRBJ2-1	.	TGTGCCAGCAGTGAGGACAGGGCTAAGCAGTTCTTC	CASSEDRAKQFF
TRBV3-1/TRBV3-2	.	TRBJ1-3	.	TGTGCCAGCAGCCTAGACGACAGGGGAAACACCATATATTTT	CASSLDDRGNTIYF
TRBV11-2	.	TRBJ2-1	.	TGTGCCAGCAGCTCAATGGGCCTATACAATGAGCAGTTCTTC	CASSSMGLYNEQFF
TRBV5-1	.	TRBJ2-5	.	TGCGCCAGCAGCATGACAGGTAGCCAAGAGACCCAGTACTTC	CASSMTGSQETQYF
TRBV28	.	TRBJ2-3	.	TGTGCCAGCAGCCTGATTCCAGAAACGAGGGAAGATACGCAGTATTTT	CASSLIPETREDTQYF
TRBV5-1	.	TRBJ2-3	.	TGCGCCAGCAGCTTGGCCTTAGGCGGGATCCCTAGCACAGATACGCAGTATTTT	CASSLALGGIPSTDTQYF
TRBV10-1	TRBD1	TRBJ1-6	.	TGCGCCACCGGACAGGGGGCCGGTAATTCACCCCTCCACTTT	CATGQGAGNSPLHF
TRBV2	.	TRBJ2-3	.	TGTGCCAGCAGTAAGAGCGGGTACAGCACAGATACGCAGTATTTT	CASSKSGYSTDTQYF
TRBV28	TRBD1	TRBJ2-7	.	TGTGCCAGCAGTTTGTTGACAGGGGACTCCTACGAGCAGTACTTC	CASSLLTGDSYEQYF
TRBV15	.	TRBJ1-1	.	TGTGCCACTTTTGCCCTGACAGGTATGAACACTGAAGCTTTCTTT	CATFALTGMNTEAFF
TRBV28	.	TRBJ1-5	.	TGTGCCAGCAGTTTACAGTTGTGGGGGCGCAATCAGCCCCAGCATTTT	CASSLQLWGRNQPQHF
TRBV4-1	.	TRBJ2-7	.	TGCGCCAGCAGCCAAGGTGCGGGGGCGAGGTCCTACGAGCAGTACTTC	CASSQGAGARSYEQYF
TRBV28	TRBD1	TRBJ1-5	.	TGTGCCAGCAGTCAAGACAGGGCCAAAGGTCAGCCCCAGCATTTT	CASSQDRAKGQPQHF